The 12 T cell receptor beta chains below come from one sample, sequenced in a study of identical twins. A single record per CDR3 protein comes from TCRdb applying MiXCR to the 5' RACE reads. The repertoire holds hundreds of thousands of distinct CDR3 sequences, with 5.5% to 6.5% as singletons. Sequences were obtained from naive T cells sorted from blood. All receptors derive from a man between 18 and 29 years old in good health.

This clonotype was observed at least ten times. The final CDR3 position lacks the conserved phenylalanine or tryptophan, pointing to a likely read error. No DNA is shown, since the ends of the CDR3 on it are uncertain; the CDR3 is the one TCRdb lists. V gene TRBV28 combines with J gene TRBJ2-1; TRBD1 is the table's D call and was not checked against the DNA. In germline, CDR1 is MDHEN, CDR2 SYDVKM. Termini included, the CDR3 measures 11 amino acids. The CDR3 loop is CASSGTGALTS.

This clonotype was detected many times. The chain is built from TRBV12-3 or TRBV12-4 and TRBJ1-1; no firm D call. The CDR3 spans 13 residues. The V gene lost 3 bases and the J gene lost 8 bases, with 13 bases spanning the gap. CDR3 nucleotides: TGTGCCAGCAGTTTCGGATCCACGGTCGAAGCTTTCTTT. This encodes CASSFGSTVEAFF.

This clonotype was counted at least ten times. The rearrangement joins TRBV24-1 to TRBJ2-3; TRBD1 aligns across 9 bases. Per germline, CDR1 KGHDR and CDR2 SFDVKD. V was pared by 5 bases and J by 4 bases, with 9 bases of the junction left unmatched. The CDR3 totals 16 residues. The CDR3, as DNA: TGTGCCACCAGTGGTAACAGGGGGCTGGGAGCAGATACGCAGTATTTT. This translates into CATSGNRGLGADTQYF.

In the case of this clonotype: One base away lies a much larger clone, so this may be a sequencing read error. The chain uses TRBV28 and TRBJ2-7; 8 bases are shared with TRBD2. The CDR3 totals 14 residues. The germline CDR1 and CDR2 sequences are MDHEN and SYDVKM. V lost 8 bases to trimming and J lost 5 bases; unmatched junction nucleotides: 11. The CDR3, as DNA: TGTGCCAGCGGTCCAGGCGGGAGGACCCACGAGCAGTACTTC. Translated: CASGPGGRTHEQYF.

This clonotype occurred many times. This chain connects TRBV29-1 to TRBJ2-2; the D gene could be TRBD1 or TRBD2 (5 bases each). Germline CDR1 and CDR2: SQVTM and ANQGSEA. This CDR3 has 15 residues. Trimming shortened V by 2 bases and J by 5 bases, and 15 bases separated the two germline ends. The CDR3 loop is CSVERGTLGTGELFF. In DNA, the CDR3 is TGCAGCGTTGAAAGAGGGACGCTGGGGACCGGGGAGCTGTTTTTT.

This clonotype has more than one count but fewer than ten. The CDR3 loop reads CASSRGTELTGELFF. In DNA, the CDR3 is TGTGCCAGTAGTCGTGGGACAGAGTTAACCGGGGAGCTGTTTTTT. The rearrangement joins TRBV19 to TRBJ2-2; TRBD1 matches at 7 bases. With 5 bases clipped from V and 5 bases from J, the junction kept 8 bases outside the gene matches. Germline lookup yields CDR1 LNHDA and CDR2 SQIVND (reference sequence). The CDR3 extends over 15 amino acids.

There are many counts of this clonotype. The chain couples TRBV12-3 or TRBV12-4 to TRBJ2-5, with TRBD2 matching 10 bases. The CDR3 is 15 amino acids. Trimming at V came to 4 bases and at J to 3 bases, leaving 5 bases not matched to a gene. CDR3 amino acids: CASSSALAGEETQYF. As DNA, the CDR3 is TGTGCCAGCAGTTCGGCCCTAGCGGGAGAAGAGACCCAGTACTTC.

This chain links TRBV29-1 with TRBJ2-7; TRBD2 matches 9 bases. This CDR3 spans 14 amino acids. CDR1 and CDR2 from the germline V gene are SQVTM and ANQGSEA. V lost 7 bases to trimming and J lost 3 bases; unmatched junction nucleotides: 10. The CDR3 here is CSAADSGRGYEQYF. In nucleotides, the CDR3 is TGCAGCGCCGCTGATAGCGGGAGAGGCTACGAGCAGTACTTC.

This clonotype was picked up many times. This chain connects TRBV13 to TRBJ1-3; D gene ambiguous. Germline CDR1 and CDR2: PRHDT and FYEKMQ (reference sequence). Trimming shortened V by 3 bases and J by 0 bases, and 9 bases separated the two germline ends. There are 15 residues in the CDR3. The CDR3 is CASSFGAFSGNTIYF. The DNA for the CDR3 is TGTGCCAGCAGCTTCGGAGCCTTCTCTGGAAACACCATATATTTT.

This clonotype was observed a few times. This chain uses TRBV24-1 with TRBJ2-1; the D gene could be TRBD1 or TRBD2 (5 bases each). CDR3 length equals 16 residues. Germline lookup yields CDR1 KGHDR and CDR2 SFDVKD. Between the trimmed V and J ends, which lost 4 bases and 0 bases, there was a span of 12 bases. The CDR3 region is CATSDSGPSSYNEQFF. The DNA for the CDR3 is TGTGCCACCAGTGACTCGGGACCGAGCTCCTACAATGAGCAGTTCTTC.

A few counts support this clonotype. V gene TRBV7-2 combines with J gene TRBJ2-7; 10 bases fit TRBD1. The CDR3 is made up of 16 amino acids. Germline CDR1 and CDR2: SGHTA and FQGNSA. Unmatched junction bases numbered 11, after V lost 3 bases and J lost 6 bases. The CDR3 DNA reads as TGTGCCAGCAGCTTCCTAAATTGGGACAGGGGAGCCGAGCAGTACTTC. It encodes CASSFLNWDRGAEQYF.

This clonotype was counted many times. The chain employs TRBV15 and TRBJ1-1; D remains ambiguous. CDR1 LNHNV and CDR2 YYDKDF come from the germline V gene (reference sequence). The CDR3 totals 12 residues. The germline V and J ends were trimmed by 1 base and 3 bases, with 3 bases remaining between them. The CDR3 loop reads CATSRAYTEAFF. The CDR3 nucleotides read TGTGCCACCAGCAGAGCTTACACTGAAGCTTTCTTT.